This T cell receptor beta chain was sequenced in a study of radiotherapy plus CTLA-4 blockade in lung cancer. Overall study: Disease control reached over 30%, with objective responses in under 20%. Study-wide results and limits: In blood, after radiotherapy plus ipilimumab, tumor-derived TCR clones expanded. Response was reportedly best predicted by early blood T cell clone dynamics, with interferon-beta.

Participants had chemo-refractory metastatic non-small-cell lung cancer and were treated with focal radiation plus ipilimumab CTLA-4 blockade. Points on this clone: The antigen is undetermined.

Sequencing was performed with immunoSEQ multiplex PCR; in TCRdb, only in-frame clones are kept and a portion is missing. The table lists roughly 30,000 clones, about 72% of them singletons, with 7.5% in the top ten. The source material was peripheral blood, sampled from a patient treated with radiotherapy plus ipilimumab. This sequence was found in a human donor with non-small cell lung cancer who had stable disease on radiotherapy plus ipilimumab.

The CDR3 region has the DNA TGTGCCAGCAGCCCCCCTGGCGGGGGTTTCACCGGGGAGCTGTTTTTT. This gives the protein CASSPPGGGFTGELFF. The chain combines TRBV7-2 with TRBJ2-2; 7 nucleotides align to TRBD2. The CDR3 extends over 16 amino acids. V shed 5 bases and J 4 bases; nucleotides not matched to a gene: 10. Germline CDR1 and CDR2: SGHTA and FQGNSA.